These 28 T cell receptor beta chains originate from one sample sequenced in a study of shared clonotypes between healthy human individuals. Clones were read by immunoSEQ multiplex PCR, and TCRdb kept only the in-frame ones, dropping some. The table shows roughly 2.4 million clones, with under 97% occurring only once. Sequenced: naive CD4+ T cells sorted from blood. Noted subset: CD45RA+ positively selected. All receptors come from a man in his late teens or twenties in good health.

The CDR3 protein is CASSLVGREQYF. CDR3 coding DNA: TGTGCCAGCAGCTTGGTGGGGCGCGAGCAGTACTTC. The rearrangement joins TRBV5-4 to TRBJ2-7; weak D call: TRBD1 (5 bases). CDR1 and CDR2 (germline): SGHNT, YYREEE (reference sequence). The CDR3 runs to 12 residues. Trimming shortened V by 0 bases and J by 6 bases, and 7 bases separated the two germline ends.

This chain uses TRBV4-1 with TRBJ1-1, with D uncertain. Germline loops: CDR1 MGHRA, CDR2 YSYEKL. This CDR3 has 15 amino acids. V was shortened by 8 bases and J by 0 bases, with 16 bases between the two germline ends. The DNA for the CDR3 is TGCGCCAGCCGCGGACGGAGTTTTCTGAACACTGAAGCTTTCTTT. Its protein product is CASRGRSFLNTEAFF.

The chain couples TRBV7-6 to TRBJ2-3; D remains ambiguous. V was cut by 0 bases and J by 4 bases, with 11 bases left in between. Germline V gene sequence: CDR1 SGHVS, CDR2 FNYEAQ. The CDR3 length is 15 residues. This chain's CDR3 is CASSLARQVADTQYF. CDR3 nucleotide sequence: TGTGCCAGCAGCTTAGCCCGTCAGGTCGCAGATACGCAGTATTTT.

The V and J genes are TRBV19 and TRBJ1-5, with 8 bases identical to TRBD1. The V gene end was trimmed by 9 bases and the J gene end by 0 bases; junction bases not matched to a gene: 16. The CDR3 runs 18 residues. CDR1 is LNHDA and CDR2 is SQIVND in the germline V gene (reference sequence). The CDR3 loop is CASHLGTGGTNSNQPQHF. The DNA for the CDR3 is TGTGCCAGCCACTTAGGTACAGGGGGTACCAATAGCAATCAGCCCCAGCATTTT. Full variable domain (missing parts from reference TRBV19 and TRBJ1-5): DGGITQSPKYLFRKEGQNVTLSCEQNLNHDAMYWYRQDPGQGLRLIYYSQIVNDFQKGDIAEGYSVSREKKESFPLTVTSAQKNPTAFYLCASHLGTGGTNSNQPQHFGDGTRLSIL.

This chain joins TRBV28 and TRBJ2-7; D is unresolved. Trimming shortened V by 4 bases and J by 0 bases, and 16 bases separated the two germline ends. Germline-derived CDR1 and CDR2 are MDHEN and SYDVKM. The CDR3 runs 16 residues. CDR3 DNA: TGTGCCAGCAGTTGGACGTGGAACGGAGCCTCCTACGAGCAGTACTTC. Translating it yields CASSWTWNGASYEQYF.

CDR3 coding DNA: TGTGCCAGCAGCCAAATTGGGATAGCCAAAAACATTCAGTACTTC. It is translated as CASSQIGIAKNIQYF. V and J are TRBV14 and TRBJ2-4, with D hard to call. The CDR3 covers 15 residues. The germline V gene encodes CDR1 SGHDN and CDR2 FVKESK. The V end was cut by 2 bases, the J end by 0 bases, with 8 bases between.

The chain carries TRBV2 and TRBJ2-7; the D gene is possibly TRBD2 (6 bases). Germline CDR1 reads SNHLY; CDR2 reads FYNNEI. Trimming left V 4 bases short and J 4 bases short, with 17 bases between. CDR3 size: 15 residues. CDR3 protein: CASSVLAGTNYEQYF. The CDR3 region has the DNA TGTGCCAGCAGTGTATTGGCGGGAACAAATTACGAGCAGTACTTC.

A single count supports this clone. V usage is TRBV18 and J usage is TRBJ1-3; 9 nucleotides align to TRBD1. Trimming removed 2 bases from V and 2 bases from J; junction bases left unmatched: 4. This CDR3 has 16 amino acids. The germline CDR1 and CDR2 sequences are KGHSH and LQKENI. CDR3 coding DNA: TGTGCCAGCTCACCATGGACAGGGGCTACTGGAAACACCATATATTTT. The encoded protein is CASSPWTGATGNTIYF.

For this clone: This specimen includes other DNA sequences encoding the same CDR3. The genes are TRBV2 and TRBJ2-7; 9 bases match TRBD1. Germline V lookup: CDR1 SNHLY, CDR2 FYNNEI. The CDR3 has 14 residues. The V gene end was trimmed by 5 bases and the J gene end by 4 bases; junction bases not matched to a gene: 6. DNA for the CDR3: TGTGCCAGCAGTTCCGGGACAGGGCTTTACGAGCAGTACTTC. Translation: CASSSGTGLYEQYF.

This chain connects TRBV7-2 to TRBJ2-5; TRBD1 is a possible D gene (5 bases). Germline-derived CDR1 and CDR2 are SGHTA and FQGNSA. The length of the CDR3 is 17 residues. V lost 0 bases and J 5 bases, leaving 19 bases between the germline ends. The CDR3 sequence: CASSLALARVGWETQYF. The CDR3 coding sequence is TGTGCCAGCAGCTTAGCGCTCGCCAGGGTCGGATGGGAGACCCAGTACTTC.

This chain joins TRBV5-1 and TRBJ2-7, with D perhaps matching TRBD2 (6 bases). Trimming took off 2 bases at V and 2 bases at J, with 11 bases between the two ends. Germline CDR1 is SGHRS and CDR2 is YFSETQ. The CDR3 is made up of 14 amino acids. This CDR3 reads CASSFGEAPYEQYF. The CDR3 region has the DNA TGCGCCAGCAGCTTTGGGGAGGCCCCCTACGAGCAGTACTTC.

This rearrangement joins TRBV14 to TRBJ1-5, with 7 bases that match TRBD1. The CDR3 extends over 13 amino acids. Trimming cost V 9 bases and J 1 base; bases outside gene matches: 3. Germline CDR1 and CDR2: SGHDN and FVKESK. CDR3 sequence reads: CARGTVSNQPQHF. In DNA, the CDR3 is TGTGCCAGGGGGACAGTGAGCAATCAGCCCCAGCATTTT.

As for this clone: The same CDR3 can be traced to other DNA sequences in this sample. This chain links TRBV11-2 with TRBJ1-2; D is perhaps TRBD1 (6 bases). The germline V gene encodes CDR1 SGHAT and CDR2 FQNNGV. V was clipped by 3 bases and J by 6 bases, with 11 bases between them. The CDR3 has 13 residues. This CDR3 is CASSLGARNGYTF. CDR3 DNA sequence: TGTGCCAGCAGCTTGGGGGCTAGGAATGGCTACACCTTC.

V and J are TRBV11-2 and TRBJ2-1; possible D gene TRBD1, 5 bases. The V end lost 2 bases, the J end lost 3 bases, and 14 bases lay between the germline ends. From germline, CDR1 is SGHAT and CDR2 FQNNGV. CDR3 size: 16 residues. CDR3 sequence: CASSLIRGSDYNEQFF. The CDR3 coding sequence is TGTGCCAGCAGCTTAATAAGGGGTTCCGACTACAATGAGCAGTTCTTC.

The CDR3 DNA sequence: TGTGCCAGCAGGAGGACAGGGGGCCCCTACGAGCAGTACTTC. Translating gives CASRRTGGPYEQYF. The V and J genes are TRBV2 and TRBJ2-7; 11 bases map to TRBD1. The trim removed 6 bases at V and 2 bases at J, leaving 3 bases unmatched. The CDR3 runs to 14 residues. Germline V CDR1 and CDR2: SNHLY, FYNNEI.

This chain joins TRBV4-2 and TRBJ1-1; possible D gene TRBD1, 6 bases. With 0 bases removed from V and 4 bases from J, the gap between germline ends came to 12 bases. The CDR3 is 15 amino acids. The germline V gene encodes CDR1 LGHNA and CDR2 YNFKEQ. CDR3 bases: TGTGCCAGCAGCCAAGAACAGGGAACTAGCACTGAAGCTTTCTTT. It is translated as CASSQEQGTSTEAFF.

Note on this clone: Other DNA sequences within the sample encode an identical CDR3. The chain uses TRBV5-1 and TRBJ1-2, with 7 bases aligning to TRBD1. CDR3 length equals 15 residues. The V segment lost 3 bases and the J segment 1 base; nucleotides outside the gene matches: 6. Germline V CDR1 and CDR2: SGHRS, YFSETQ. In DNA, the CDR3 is TGCGCCAGCAGCTCTCGACAGGGTGTTAACTATGGCTACACCTTC. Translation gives CASSSRQGVNYGYTF.

As DNA, the CDR3 is TGTGCCAGTAGTATCCGGACAGCGGAGACCCAGTACTTC. Translated, it gives CASSIRTAETQYF. The chain carries TRBV19 and TRBJ2-5; a weak D match, TRBD1 (6 bases). V lost 3 bases to trimming and J lost 5 bases, with 10 bases between them. CDR3 length: 13 residues. Per germline, CDR1 LNHDA and CDR2 SQIVND (reference sequence).

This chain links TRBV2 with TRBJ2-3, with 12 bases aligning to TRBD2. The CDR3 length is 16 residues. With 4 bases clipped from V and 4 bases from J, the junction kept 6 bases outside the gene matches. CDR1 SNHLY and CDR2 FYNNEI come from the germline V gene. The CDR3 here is CASSVASGGASDTQYF. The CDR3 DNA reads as TGTGCCAGCAGTGTTGCTAGCGGGGGGGCGTCAGATACGCAGTATTTT.

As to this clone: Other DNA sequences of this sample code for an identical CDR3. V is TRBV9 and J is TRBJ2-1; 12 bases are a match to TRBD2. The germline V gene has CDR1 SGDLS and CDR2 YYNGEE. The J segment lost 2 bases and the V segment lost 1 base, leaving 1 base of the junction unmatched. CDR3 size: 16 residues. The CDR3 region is CASSVRLAGAYNEQFF. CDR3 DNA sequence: TGTGCCAGCAGCGTAAGACTAGCGGGGGCCTACAATGAGCAGTTCTTC.

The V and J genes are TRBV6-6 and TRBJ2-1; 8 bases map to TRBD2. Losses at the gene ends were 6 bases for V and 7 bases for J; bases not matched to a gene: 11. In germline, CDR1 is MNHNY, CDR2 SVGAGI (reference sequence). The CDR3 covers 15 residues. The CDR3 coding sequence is TGTGCCAGCAGCTTCAACGGGGGGGCCCGGAATGAGCAGTTCTTC. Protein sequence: CASSFNGGARNEQFF.

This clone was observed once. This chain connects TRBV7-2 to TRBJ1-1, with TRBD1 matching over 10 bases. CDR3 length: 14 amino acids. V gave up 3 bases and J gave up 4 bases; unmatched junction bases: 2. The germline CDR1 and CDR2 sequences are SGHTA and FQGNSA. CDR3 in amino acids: CASSLGQGFTEAFF. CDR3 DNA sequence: TGTGCCAGCAGCTTGGGACAGGGGTTCACTGAAGCTTTCTTT.

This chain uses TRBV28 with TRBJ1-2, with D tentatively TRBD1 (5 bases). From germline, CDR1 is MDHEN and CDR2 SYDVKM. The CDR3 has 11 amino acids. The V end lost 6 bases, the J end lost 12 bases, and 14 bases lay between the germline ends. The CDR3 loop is CASRYSGTNTF. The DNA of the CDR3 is TGTGCCAGCAGATACTCCGGGACCAACACCTTC.

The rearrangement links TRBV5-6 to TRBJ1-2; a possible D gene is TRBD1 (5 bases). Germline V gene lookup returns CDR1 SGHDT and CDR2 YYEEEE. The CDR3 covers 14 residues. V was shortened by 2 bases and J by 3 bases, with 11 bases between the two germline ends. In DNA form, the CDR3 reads TGTGCCAGCAGCTTCGGGGGGGACCACTATGGCTACACCTTC. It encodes CASSFGGDHYGYTF.

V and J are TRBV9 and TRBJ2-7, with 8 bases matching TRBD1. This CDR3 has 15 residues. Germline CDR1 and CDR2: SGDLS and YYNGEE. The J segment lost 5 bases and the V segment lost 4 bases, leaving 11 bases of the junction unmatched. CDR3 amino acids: CASSPWYGQGDEQYF. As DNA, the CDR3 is TGTGCCAGCAGCCCGTGGTACGGACAGGGCGACGAGCAGTACTTC.

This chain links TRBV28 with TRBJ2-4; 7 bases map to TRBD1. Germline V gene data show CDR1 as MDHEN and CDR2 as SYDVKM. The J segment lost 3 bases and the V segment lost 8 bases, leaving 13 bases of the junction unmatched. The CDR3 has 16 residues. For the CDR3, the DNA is TGTGCCAGCGGAACCTACAGGGGCTTCGGCAAAAACATTCAGTACTTC. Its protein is CASGTYRGFGKNIQYF.

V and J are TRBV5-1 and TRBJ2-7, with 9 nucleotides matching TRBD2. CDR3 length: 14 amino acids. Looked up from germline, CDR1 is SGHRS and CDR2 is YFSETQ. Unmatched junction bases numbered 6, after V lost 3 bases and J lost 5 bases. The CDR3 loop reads CASSSEGLANEQYF. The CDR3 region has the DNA TGCGCCAGCAGCTCCGAGGGACTAGCAAACGAGCAGTACTTC.

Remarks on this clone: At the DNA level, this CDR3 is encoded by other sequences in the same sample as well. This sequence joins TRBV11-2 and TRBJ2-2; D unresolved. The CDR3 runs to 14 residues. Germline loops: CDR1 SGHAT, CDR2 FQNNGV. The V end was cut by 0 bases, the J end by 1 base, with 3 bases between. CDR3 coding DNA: TGTGCCAGCAGCTTAGATCGGAACACCGGGGAGCTGTTTTTT. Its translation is CASSLDRNTGELFF.